This T cell receptor (beta chain) was captured by sequencing in a study of blood T cell repertoires in COVID-19. For the study at large: COVID-19 samples from acute and convalescent phases originated in the United States, Italy and Spain.

The method was immunoSEQ multiplex PCR; TCRdb's version includes in-frame clones alone and lacks a portion of them. Of around 400,000 clones listed, more than 85% are singletons. CDR1 is SQVTM and CDR2 is ANQGSEA in the germline V gene. V lost 5 bases, J lost 0 bases, and 2 bases stayed unmatched. This CDR3 is 14 amino acids long. The receptor was isolated from a woman aged 40 to 50 who had been exposed to COVID-19. The chain is built from TRBV29-1 and TRBJ2-4; 9 nucleotides agree with TRBD1. Sequencing was performed on PBMCs or T cells enriched from blood (not recorded which). For the CDR3, the DNA is TGCAGCGTTAGGACAGGGGAAGCCAAAAACATTCAGTACTTC. Translating it yields CSVRTGEAKNIQYF.